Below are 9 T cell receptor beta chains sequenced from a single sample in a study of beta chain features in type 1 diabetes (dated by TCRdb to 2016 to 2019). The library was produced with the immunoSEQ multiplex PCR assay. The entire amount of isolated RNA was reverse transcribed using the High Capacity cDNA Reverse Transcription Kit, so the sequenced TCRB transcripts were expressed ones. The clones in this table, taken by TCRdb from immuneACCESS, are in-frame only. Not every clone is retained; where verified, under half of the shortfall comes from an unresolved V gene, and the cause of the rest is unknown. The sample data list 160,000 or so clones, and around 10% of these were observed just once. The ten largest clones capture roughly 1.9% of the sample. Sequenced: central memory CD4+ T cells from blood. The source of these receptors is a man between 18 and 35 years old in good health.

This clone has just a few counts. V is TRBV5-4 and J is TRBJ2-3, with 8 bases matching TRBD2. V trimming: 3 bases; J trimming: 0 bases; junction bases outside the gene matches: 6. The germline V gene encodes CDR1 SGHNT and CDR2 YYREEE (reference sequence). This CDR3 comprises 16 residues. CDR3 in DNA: TGTGCCAGCAGCTCCCGCGGGGGGTCTAGCACAGATACGCAGTATTTT. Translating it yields CASSSRGGSSTDTQYF.

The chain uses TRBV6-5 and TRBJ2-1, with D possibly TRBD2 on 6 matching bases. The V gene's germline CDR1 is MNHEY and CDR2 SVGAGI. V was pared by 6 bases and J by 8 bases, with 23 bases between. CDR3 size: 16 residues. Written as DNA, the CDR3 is TGTGCCAGCAGCTACCGGGACTCCCGAGGGGTTGATGAGCAGTTCTTC. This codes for CASSYRDSRGVDEQFF.

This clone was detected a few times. DNA for the CDR3: TGTGCCATCAGAACAGGAGGAGGAGAGCCCCAGCATTTT. Protein: CAIRTGGGEPQHF. The chain couples TRBV10-3 to TRBJ1-5; the D gene is possibly TRBD1 (5 bases). Between the trimmed V and J ends, which lost 6 bases and 8 bases, there was a span of 14 bases. The CDR3 has 13 residues. The germline CDR1 and CDR2 sequences are ENHRY and SYGVKD.

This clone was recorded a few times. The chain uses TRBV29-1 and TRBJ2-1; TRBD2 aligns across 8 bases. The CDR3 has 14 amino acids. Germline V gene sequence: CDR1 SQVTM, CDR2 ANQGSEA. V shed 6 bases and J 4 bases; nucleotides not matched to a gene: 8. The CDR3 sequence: CSVISGMLYNEQFF. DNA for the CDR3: TGCAGCGTGATTAGCGGGATGCTGTACAATGAGCAGTTCTTC.

The chain's CDR3 is CSVQARQDTGELFF. In DNA, the CDR3 is TGCAGCGTTCAAGCGCGACAGGACACCGGGGAGCTGTTTTTT. V gene TRBV29-1 combines with J gene TRBJ2-2, with a tentative D call TRBD1 (6 bases). The CDR3 spans 14 residues. Deletions cut 5 bases from V and 3 bases from J, with 13 bases between. CDR1 is SQVTM, CDR2 ANQGSEA, per germline.

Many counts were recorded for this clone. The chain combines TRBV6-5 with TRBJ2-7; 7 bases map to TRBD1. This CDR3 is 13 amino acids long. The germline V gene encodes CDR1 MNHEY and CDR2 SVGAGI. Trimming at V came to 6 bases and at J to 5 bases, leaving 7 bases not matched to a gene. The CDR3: CASSDRVGNEQYF. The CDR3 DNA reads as TGTGCCAGCAGCGACAGGGTGGGTAACGAGCAGTACTTC.

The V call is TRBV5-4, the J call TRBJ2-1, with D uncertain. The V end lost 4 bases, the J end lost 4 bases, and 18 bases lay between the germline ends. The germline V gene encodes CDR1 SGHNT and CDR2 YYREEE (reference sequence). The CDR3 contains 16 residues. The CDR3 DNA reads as TGTGCCAGCAGCATCGACGGGCAGCGTAATTACAATGAGCAGTTCTTC. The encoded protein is CASSIDGQRNYNEQFF.

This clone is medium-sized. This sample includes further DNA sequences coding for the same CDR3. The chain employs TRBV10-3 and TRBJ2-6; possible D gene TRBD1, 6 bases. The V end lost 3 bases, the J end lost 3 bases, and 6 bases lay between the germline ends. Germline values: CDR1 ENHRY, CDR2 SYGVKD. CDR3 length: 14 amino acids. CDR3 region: CAISDRGGANVLTF. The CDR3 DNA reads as TGTGCCATCAGTGACAGGGGTGGGGCCAACGTCCTGACTTTC.

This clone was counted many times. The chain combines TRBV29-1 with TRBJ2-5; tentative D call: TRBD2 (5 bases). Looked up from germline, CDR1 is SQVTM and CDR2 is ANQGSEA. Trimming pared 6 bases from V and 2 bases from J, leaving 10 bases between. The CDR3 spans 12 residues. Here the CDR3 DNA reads TGCAGCGTGGGGTGGACTCAAGAGACCCAGTACTTC. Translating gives CSVGWTQETQYF. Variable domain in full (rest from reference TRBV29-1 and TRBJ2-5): SAVISQKPSRDICQRGTSLTIQCQVDSQVTMMFWYRQQPGQSLTLIATANQGSEATYESGFVIDKFPISRPNLTFSTLTVSNMSPEDSSIYLCSVGWTQETQYFGPGTRLLVL.